The rows below give T cell receptor beta chains drawn from one sample of a study of blood T cell repertoires in COVID-19. Profiling relied on immunoSEQ multiplex PCR, and the TCRdb table lists in-frame clones only, not all of them. The repertoire holds about 200,000 clones, with almost 90% as singletons. Sequencing input: peripheral blood. The receptor set was obtained from a man aged 18 to 35 with active or convalescent COVID-19. Both conserved end residues are part of each CDR3. The order of the fields is J gene, V gene, CDR3 protein.

TRBJ2-7,TRBV12-3/TRBV12-4,CASSSRGEQYF
TRBJ2-7,TRBV6-2/TRBV6-3,CASSYSVLGTSGRNYEQYF
TRBJ2-5,TRBV4-2,CASSPELEIQETQYF
TRBJ1-1,TRBV18,CATSGTANTEAFF
TRBJ2-7,TRBV5-8,CASRGGINYEQYF
TRBJ2-7,TRBV3-1/TRBV3-2,CASSQEARSYEQYF
TRBJ2-3,TRBV19,CASSITSGHTDTQYF
TRBJ1-2,TRBV7-2,CASSFPGVGGYTF
TRBJ2-7,TRBV19,CASSPGTGGTYEQYF
TRBJ2-1,TRBV6-4,CASSSSGPPSEQFF
TRBJ2-7,TRBV27,CASSKGLAESYSYEQYF
TRBJ2-1,TRBV11-2,CASRLAGGPKGFF
TRBJ1-6,TRBV19,CASSQQGQGAMGSPLHF
TRBJ1-5,TRBV28,CASSLTGDYQPQHF
TRBJ2-7,TRBV6-5,CASSRYGSSYEQYF
TRBJ1-2,TRBV2,CASSRQGTRYGYTF
TRBJ1-2,TRBV29-1,CSVEQGYGYTF
TRBJ1-2,TRBV5-4,CASSTEAGNYGYTF
TRBJ2-7,TRBV28,CASRTTGGVDEQYF
TRBJ2-1,TRBV6-2/TRBV6-3,CASSSDRGLAGAEEQFF
TRBJ2-3,TRBV6-6,CASSYGAGKADTQYF
TRBJ1-1,TRBV6-5,CASRQGFDAFF
TRBJ2-4,TRBV27,CASSLGGFAKNIQYF
TRBJ2-1,TRBV12-5,CARGLAENESNEQFF
TRBJ1-5,TRBV7-2,CASSPGQGAVQPQHF
TRBJ2-7,TRBV6-5,CASSEGTGTHEQYF
TRBJ2-1,TRBV7-2,CASSLDGRADEQFF
TRBJ2-2,TRBV18,CASSPHPVGELFF
TRBJ2-7,TRBV19,CASSKPGLDYEQYF
TRBJ2-1,TRBV5-1,CASSSTGTSVLNEQFF
TRBJ2-7,TRBV28,CAIKSAGGSLSYEQYF
TRBJ1-5,TRBV19,CASSMQGNQPQHF
TRBJ1-1,TRBV5-1,CASSIRDSEAFF
TRBJ2-7,TRBV27,CASSFGGLSYEQYF
TRBJ2-7,TRBV12-5,CASGYSGSGFYEQYF
TRBJ1-6,TRBV27,CASSFRQDASPLHF
TRBJ2-1,TRBV3-1/TRBV3-2,CASSPWTSGYNEQFF
TRBJ2-2,TRBV9,CASSVGWAPFSGELFF
TRBJ1-2,TRBV28,CASSFLTGSGGYTF
TRBJ2-7,TRBV5-7,CASSPSPYRIWCEQYF
TRBJ1-2,TRBV10-3,CAISEFAAGGGYGYTF
TRBJ1-3,TRBV29-1,CSATGTGTGNTIYF
TRBJ2-1,TRBV2,CASSEFRVSDEQFF
TRBJ2-7,TRBV5-1,CASSKTSGNYEQYF
TRBJ2-5,TRBV27,CASSPWGVQETQYF
TRBJ2-2,TRBV7-3,CASSPLAGGTGELFF
TRBJ2-6,TRBV10-3,CATSDRDNSGANVLTF
TRBJ1-5,TRBV12-5,CASGGQGRQPQHF
TRBJ1-2,TRBV28,CASSLNDRNYGYTF
TRBJ2-2,TRBV6-4,CASSRHRDTGELFF
TRBJ2-5,TRBV5-6,CASSWGLAGGVGETQYF